A selection of T cell receptor beta chains follows, all from one sample in a study of blood T cell repertoires in COVID-19. Sequencing was performed with immunoSEQ multiplex PCR; in TCRdb, only in-frame clones are kept and a portion is missing. The sample has around 140,000 clones, 85% to 90% seen once. Sequences were obtained from peripheral blood. The receptor set was obtained from a man between 60 and 75 years old with active or convalescent COVID-19. Both conserved end residues are part of each CDR3. The D gene is left open where the match is weak. Clone size is shown for a subset of rows, as once, few, many or a class of expanded clone.

cdr3_nt,cdr3_aa,d_call,j_call,v_call,clone_size
TGTGCCAGCAATATTCAGGGAGGGTATGAAAAACTGTTTTTT,CASNIQGGYEKLFF,.,TRBJ1-4,TRBV2,.
TGTGCCAGCAGCCAAGTGAGCCTAGCGGGAGGAGGCTCCTACAATGAGCAGTTCTTC,CASSQVSLAGGGSYNEQFF,TRBD2,TRBJ2-1,TRBV4-2,.
TGTGCCAGCAGTTGGGCCAGGTTTTTTTCACCCCTCCACTTT,CASSWARFFSPLHF,.,TRBJ1-6,TRBV28,.
TGTGCCGCCACCCCTGAGGGGGCTGAAGAGACCCAGTACTTC,CAATPEGAEETQYF,TRBD1,TRBJ2-5,TRBV7-2,once
TGCGCCAGCAGCTTGGCGGGACAGGGGATCTACGAGCAGTACTTC,CASSLAGQGIYEQYF,TRBD1,TRBJ2-7,TRBV5-1,.
TGCGCCAGCAGCCTAAGCGCAGCCGGGACAGGGTATTACAATGAGCAGTTCTTC,CASSLSAAGTGYYNEQFF,TRBD1,TRBJ2-1,TRBV4-3,.
TGTGCCACCAGGGGCGACAATGAGCAGTTCTTC,CATRGDNEQFF,.,TRBJ2-1,TRBV24-1,.
TGCGCCAGCAGCCAGATCACGACTAGCGGGTCTGTATCCCAGTACTTC,CASSQITTSGSVSQYF,TRBD2,TRBJ2-5,TRBV4-3,.
TGTGCCAGTAGTGGCGGGACGGTAAGGGGTGAGCAGTTCTTC,CASSGGTVRGEQFF,.,TRBJ2-1,TRBV19,.
TGTGCCATCAGGGACTTTAGATACGACTCTGGGGCCAACGTCCTGACTTTC,CAIRDFRYDSGANVLTF,.,TRBJ2-6,TRBV10-3,.
TGTGCCAGCAGCGCCGCCGACAGGGCCAACGAGCAGTACTTC,CASSAADRANEQYF,TRBD1,TRBJ2-7,TRBV9,.
TGTGCCAGCTGTGGACAGGGACCCTACGAGCAGTACTTC,CASCGQGPYEQYF,TRBD1,TRBJ2-7,TRBV2,.
TGTGCCAGCAGCCCACCCCGGGGTAACTATGGCTACACCTTC,CASSPPRGNYGYTF,.,TRBJ1-2,TRBV4-2,.
TGTGCCAGCAGCCGCAAGCTAGCGGGGGGTCCTAACGAGCAGTACTTC,CASSRKLAGGPNEQYF,TRBD2,TRBJ2-7,TRBV3-1/TRBV3-2,.
TGCGCCAGCAGCCACACGCGCGGAGCTTTCTTT,CASSHTRGAFF,.,TRBJ1-1,TRBV10-2,once
TGCGCCAGCAGCTCCGGGACTAGCGGGGGGGCCGATGAGACCCAGTACTTC,CASSSGTSGGADETQYF,TRBD2,TRBJ2-5,TRBV5-1,.
TGTGCCAGTAGTATCCGTAGGACTATTAGAGAAGAAAAACTGTTTTTT,CASSIRRTIREEKLFF,.,TRBJ1-4,TRBV19,.
TGCAGCGTTGAACGGGACACCCCTAGGGAGAGTGAGCAGTTCTTC,CSVERDTPRESEQFF,.,TRBJ2-1,TRBV29-1,.
TGTGCCAGTAGTACCGTACAGGGGGCGGTTGGCTACACCTTC,CASSTVQGAVGYTF,TRBD1,TRBJ1-2,TRBV19,.
TGTGCCAGCAGCCAAGATCAGGCTAATTCACCCCTCCACTTT,CASSQDQANSPLHF,.,TRBJ1-6,TRBV4-2,.
TGCAGTGCTAGTGGGGAGTCCAGCACAGATACGCAGTATTTT,CSASGESSTDTQYF,.,TRBJ2-3,TRBV20-1,.
TGCGCCAGCAGCTCCCAAGTTGAGGGAAACACCATATATTTT,CASSSQVEGNTIYF,.,TRBJ1-3,TRBV5-1,.
TGTGCCAGCAGCTTAGAAGACAGGGGGAACACTGAAGCTTTCTTT,CASSLEDRGNTEAFF,TRBD1,TRBJ1-1,TRBV7-2,.
TGTGCCAGCAGTTTCCAGAGGTACGAGCAGTACTTC,CASSFQRYEQYF,.,TRBJ2-7,TRBV28,.
TGCAGTGCTATTGGGAGGGATACGCAGTATTTT,CSAIGRDTQYF,.,TRBJ2-3,TRBV20-1,.
TGTGCCAGCAGCCACCCCGATGGGCCCACAGATACGCAGTATTTT,CASSHPDGPTDTQYF,.,TRBJ2-3,TRBV11-1,.
TGTGCCAGCAGCTTAGGGACAGGCACAGATACGCAGTATTTT,CASSLGTGTDTQYF,.,TRBJ2-3,TRBV7-2,.
TGTGCCAGCAGCCAAGATCCTGGACATAGCCCGTCCGAAAAACTGTTTTTT,CASSQDPGHSPSEKLFF,.,TRBJ1-4,TRBV3-1/TRBV3-2,once
TGTGCCAGCAGCTTAGGGACAGGGGGCAACACTGAAGCTTTCTTT,CASSLGTGGNTEAFF,TRBD1,TRBJ1-1,TRBV7-8,.
TGTGCCAGTAGTAGAACTAGCGGGGCTTCCTACGAGCAGTACTTC,CASSRTSGASYEQYF,TRBD2,TRBJ2-7,TRBV19,.
TGTGCCAGCAGCGTCGGACTAGTCCCAGATACGCAGTATTTT,CASSVGLVPDTQYF,TRBD2,TRBJ2-3,TRBV2,.
TGTGCCAGCAGCCCCTGGACTCAAGAGACCCAGTACTTC,CASSPWTQETQYF,.,TRBJ2-5,TRBV5-4,.
TGTGCCAGCAGTCCATTAGACAGGGTAGACTATGGCTACACCTTC,CASSPLDRVDYGYTF,TRBD1,TRBJ1-2,TRBV28,.
TGTGCCAGCAGCACTCCGCCATCAGAGACCCAGTACTTC,CASSTPPSETQYF,.,TRBJ2-5,TRBV7-2,.
TGTGCCAGCACAGGTAATGGTAAGCCCCAGCATTTT,CASTGNGKPQHF,.,TRBJ1-5,TRBV6-6,once
TGCGCCAGCAGCCTGGGCTTTGGTCTTATGTCGTCTGAGCAGTACTTC,CASSLGFGLMSSEQYF,.,TRBJ2-7,TRBV4-1,.
TGTGCCAGCAGAGTGCCAGGGACGAACACCGGGGAGCTGTTTTTT,CASRVPGTNTGELFF,.,TRBJ2-2,TRBV27,.
TGTGCCAGTAGTATGATGGCAGGGTCTAATGAAAAACTGTTTTTT,CASSMMAGSNEKLFF,.,TRBJ1-4,TRBV19,once
TGTGCCAGCTCACCAACCGGGACACCTAACTATGGCTACACCTTC,CASSPTGTPNYGYTF,.,TRBJ1-2,TRBV18,.
TGTGCCAGCTCACCGGATGTACAGGGGACCTCTGGAAACACCATATATTTT,CASSPDVQGTSGNTIYF,TRBD1,TRBJ1-3,TRBV18,.
TGCGCCAGCAGCTTGGGAGGGTCGGACGAGCAGTACTTC,CASSLGGSDEQYF,.,TRBJ2-7,TRBV5-1,.
TGTGCCAGCAGCTTGGCCCCCCAGGCGTCGGAAAAACTGTTTTTT,CASSLAPQASEKLFF,.,TRBJ1-4,TRBV5-5,.
TGTGCCAGCATAAAACAGGACCTGGGGGGCTACACCTTC,CASIKQDLGGYTF,.,TRBJ1-2,TRBV5-6,once
TGTGCCAGCAGCCAAGAATGGAGGGCGGATACGCAGTATTTT,CASSQEWRADTQYF,.,TRBJ2-3,TRBV3-1/TRBV3-2,.
TGTGCCAGCAGTCCCCCTCGGCGGGCCTACGAGCAGTACTTC,CASSPPRRAYEQYF,.,TRBJ2-7,TRBV2,.
TGTGCCAGCAGCCCACGGTGGGGACAGACGAACACTGAAGCTTTCTTT,CASSPRWGQTNTEAFF,TRBD1,TRBJ1-1,TRBV7-2,.